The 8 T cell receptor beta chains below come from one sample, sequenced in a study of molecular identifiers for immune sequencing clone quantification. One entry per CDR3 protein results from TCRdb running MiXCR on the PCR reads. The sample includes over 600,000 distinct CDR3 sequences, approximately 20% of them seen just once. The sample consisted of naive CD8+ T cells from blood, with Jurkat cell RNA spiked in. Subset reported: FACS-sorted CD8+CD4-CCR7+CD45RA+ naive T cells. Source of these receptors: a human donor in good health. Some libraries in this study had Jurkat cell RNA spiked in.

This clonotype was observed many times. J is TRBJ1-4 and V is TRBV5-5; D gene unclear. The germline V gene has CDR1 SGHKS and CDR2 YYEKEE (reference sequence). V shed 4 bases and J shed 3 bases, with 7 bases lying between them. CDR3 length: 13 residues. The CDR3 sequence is CASSPTANEKLFF. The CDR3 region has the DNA TGTGCCAGCAGCCCGACGGCTAATGAAAAACTGTTTTTT.

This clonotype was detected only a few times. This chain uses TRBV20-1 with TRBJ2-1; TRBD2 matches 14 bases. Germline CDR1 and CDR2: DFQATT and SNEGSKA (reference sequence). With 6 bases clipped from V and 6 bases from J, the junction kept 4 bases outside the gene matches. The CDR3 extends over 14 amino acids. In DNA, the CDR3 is TGCAGTGCAACAGGACTAGCGGGAGGCAATGAGCAGTTCTTC. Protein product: CSATGLAGGNEQFF.

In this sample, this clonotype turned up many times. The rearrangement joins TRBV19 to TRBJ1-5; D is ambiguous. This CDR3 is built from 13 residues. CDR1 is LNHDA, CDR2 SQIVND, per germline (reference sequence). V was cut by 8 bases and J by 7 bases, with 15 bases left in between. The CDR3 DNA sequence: TGTGCCAGTCACTGGGGTCTGGGACAGCCCCAGCATTTT. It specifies CASHWGLGQPQHF.

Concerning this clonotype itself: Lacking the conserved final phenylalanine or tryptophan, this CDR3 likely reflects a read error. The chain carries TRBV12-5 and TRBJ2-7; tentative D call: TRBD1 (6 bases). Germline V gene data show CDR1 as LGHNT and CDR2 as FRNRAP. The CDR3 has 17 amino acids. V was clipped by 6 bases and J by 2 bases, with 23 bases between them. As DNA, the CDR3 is TGTGCTAGTGGACCCGTGACAGGCCCACACTCTGCCTACGAGCAGTACTCC. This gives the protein CASGPVTGPHSAYEQYS.

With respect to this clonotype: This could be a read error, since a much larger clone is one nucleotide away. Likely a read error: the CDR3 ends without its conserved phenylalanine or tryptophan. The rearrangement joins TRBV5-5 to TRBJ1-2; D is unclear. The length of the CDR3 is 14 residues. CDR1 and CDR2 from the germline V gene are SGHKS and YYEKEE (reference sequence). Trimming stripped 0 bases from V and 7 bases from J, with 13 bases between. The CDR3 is CASSLGASGPGYTL. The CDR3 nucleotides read TGTGCCAGCAGCTTGGGTGCGTCAGGCCCTGGCTACACCCTC.

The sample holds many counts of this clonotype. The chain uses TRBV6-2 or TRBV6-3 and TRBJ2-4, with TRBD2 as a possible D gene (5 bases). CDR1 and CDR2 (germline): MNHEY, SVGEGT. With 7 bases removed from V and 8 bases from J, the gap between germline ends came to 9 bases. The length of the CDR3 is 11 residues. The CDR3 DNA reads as TGTGCCAGCAAAACAGCGGACATTCAGTACTTC. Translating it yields CASKTADIQYF.

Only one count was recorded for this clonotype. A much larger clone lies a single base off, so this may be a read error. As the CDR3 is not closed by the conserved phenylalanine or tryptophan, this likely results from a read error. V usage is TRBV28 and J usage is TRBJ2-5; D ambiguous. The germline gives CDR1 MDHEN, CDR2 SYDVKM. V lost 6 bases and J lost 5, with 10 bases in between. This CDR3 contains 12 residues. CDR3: CASSGPGETQYC. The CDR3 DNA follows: TGTGCCAGCAGCGGGCCCGGGGAGACCCAGTACTGC.

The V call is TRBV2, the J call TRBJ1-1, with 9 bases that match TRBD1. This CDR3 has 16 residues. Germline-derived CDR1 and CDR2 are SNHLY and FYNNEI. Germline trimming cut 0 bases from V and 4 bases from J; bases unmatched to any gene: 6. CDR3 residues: CASSEAAGQGGTEAFF. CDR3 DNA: TGTGCCAGCAGTGAAGCGGCGGGACAGGGTGGCACTGAAGCTTTCTTT.